This TCR beta chain is from a study of T cells in narcolepsy. Whole-study results and caveats: Same-patient CSF and blood CD4+ T cell clonotypes included HCRT-specific and TRIB2-specific autoreactive ones. Blood of same and different patients, but not healthy controls, reportedly held recurring autoreactive clonotypes. In some patient and control memory CD4+ samples, autoreactive clones were absent.

The germline V gene encodes CDR1 SGHDT and CDR2 YYEEEE. Trimming shortened V by 4 bases and J by 1 base, and 11 bases separated the two germline ends. The CDR3 runs 14 residues. Sequenced by immunoSEQ multiplex PCR; TCRdb stores in-frame clones only, minus some. This sample carries under 40,000 clones, over 80% of them seen once, and the ten largest clones take about 0.66%. As to this clone: The antigen remains unidentified.

This clonotype originated in a human donor in good health. The specimen was memory (CD45RA-) CD4+ T cells from blood. The V call is TRBV5-6, the J call TRBJ2-5; D call uncertain. CDR3 in DNA: TGTGCCAGCAGCCGACCGAGCCGCCAAGAGACCCAGTACTTC. It yields the protein CASSRPSRQETQYF. Full variable domain (rest looked up from reference TRBV5-6 and TRBJ2-5): DAGVTQSPTHLIKTRGQQVTLRCSPKSGHDTVSWYQQALGQGPQFIFQYYEEEERQRGNFPDRFSGHQFPNYSSELNVNALLLGDSALYLCASSRPSRQETQYFGPGTRLLVL.